This T cell receptor beta chain was found in a study of blood T cell repertoires in COVID-19. Study as a whole: COVID-19 samples, acute and convalescent, were from the United States, Italy and Spain. Nucleic acid was either cDNA or gDNA, and it came from T cells, B-cell-depleted T cells, or PBMCs.

Per the authors' pipeline: Estimated nucleated cell counts came from reference gene primer amplification. Measured with immunoSEQ multiplex PCR; TCRdb has only the in-frame clones, and not every one. V and J calls and clone size are those listed in that table; D and trimming were worked out from the DNA. This sample has about 180,000 clones; around 87% occur once, and the top ten carry 0.55% to 0.6%. The CDR3 totals 12 residues. Looked up from germline, CDR1 is SGHAT and CDR2 is FQDESV (reference sequence). V was pared by 5 bases and J by 14 bases, with 13 bases between. Sequenced sample: peripheral blood. V is TRBV11-1 and J is TRBJ1-6; no definite D call. The receptor was isolated from a man between 60 and 75 years old with COVID-19, enrolled during active disease. The CDR3 coding sequence is TGTGCCAGCAGCCGTGACAATGTGGCCCTCCACTTT. It yields the protein CASSRDNVALHF.